This T cell receptor (beta chain) originates from a study of shared clonotypes between healthy human individuals. Overall study context: CD4 naive and memory got three plates each, CD8 naive two, CD8 memory one. General study findings and limits: Four donors had 4% to 6.5% of their naive CD4 clonotypes in common. Sequencing of the sorted subsets was shown by rarefaction to be incomplete despite large depth.

Naive CD8 isolation took CD45RO-negative cells positively selected for CCR7 and excluded terminally differentiated effector memory CD45RA+ cells. Caucasian adults living in Nashville, Tennessee, provided all samples. To note about this clone: Its antigen is undetermined.

Method: immunoSEQ multiplex PCR; TCRdb's copy keeps in-frame clones and lacks some. The data hold around 2.1 million clones, with about 93% observed a single time. The V and J ends lost 2 bases and 7 bases respectively, with 12 bases between them. This CDR3 contains 14 residues. In germline, CDR1 is SGHDN, CDR2 FVKESK. The source material was naive CD8+ T cells from PBMCs. The clonotype originates from a man between 18 and 35 years old in good health. Some clones in this sample may be carry-over from other donors' samples. The chain couples TRBV14 to TRBJ2-1; D call uncertain. The CDR3 DNA is TGTGCCAGCAGCCAATGGAGCAGTCGGAATGAGCAGTTCTTC. It specifies CASSQWSSRNEQFF.